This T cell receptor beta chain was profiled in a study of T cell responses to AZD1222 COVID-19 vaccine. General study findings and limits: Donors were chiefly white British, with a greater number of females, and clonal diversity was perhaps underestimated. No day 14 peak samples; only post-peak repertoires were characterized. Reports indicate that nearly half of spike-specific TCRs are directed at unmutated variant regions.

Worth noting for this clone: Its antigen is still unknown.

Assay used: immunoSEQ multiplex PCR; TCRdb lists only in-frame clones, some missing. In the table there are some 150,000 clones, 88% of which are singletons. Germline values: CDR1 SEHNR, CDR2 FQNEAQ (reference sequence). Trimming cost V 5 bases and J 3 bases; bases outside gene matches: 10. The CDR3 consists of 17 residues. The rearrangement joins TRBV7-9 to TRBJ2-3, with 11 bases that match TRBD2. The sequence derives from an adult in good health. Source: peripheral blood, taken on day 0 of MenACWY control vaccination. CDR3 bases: TGTGCCAGCAGCCCCCTGACACTAGCGGGAGCGACAGATACGCAGTATTTT. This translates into CASSPLTLAGATDTQYF.